This T cell receptor (beta chain) derives from a study of regulatory dendritic cells for organ transplantation. General study findings and limits: Naive T cells showed high diversity, memory cells less, memory CD8+ least. Mature dendritic cells appeared to drive more memory CD8+ clonal expansion than regulatory ones.

The V segment lost 3 bases and the J segment 6 bases; nucleotides outside the gene matches: 8. CDR1 is MNHNS, CDR2 SASEGT, per germline. The CDR3 runs to 15 residues. Worth noting for this clone: What it binds is unknown.

Assay: immunoSEQ multiplex PCR; the TCRdb copy retains only in-frame clones and omits some. The data hold under 35,000 clones, with roughly nine tenths observed a single time. The genes are TRBV6-1 and TRBJ1-1; TRBD1 aligns across 9 bases. The sequenced sample was naive CD4+ T cells from blood. Subset meaning: CD45RA+ naive T cells. The sequence derives from a human donor in good health. This CDR3 reads CASSDPGTGFPEAFF. In nucleotides, the CDR3 is TGTGCCAGCAGTGACCCCGGGACAGGGTTTCCTGAAGCTTTCTTT.